A single sample gave rise to the 9 T cell receptor beta chains below, sequenced in a study of cytomegalovirus exposure and HLA in healthy donors. The primer mix had 60 Vbeta and 13 Jbeta primers. Sequencing was performed with immunoSEQ multiplex PCR; in TCRdb, only in-frame clones are kept and a portion is missing. The sample records hundreds of thousands of clones, 78% being singletons. Sequenced input: PBMCs. These receptors all come from a boy younger than 18 in good health and CMV-seronegative.

This rearrangement joins TRBV7-6 to TRBJ2-5, with D perhaps matching TRBD2 (5 bases). CDR1 is SGHVS, CDR2 FNYEAQ, per germline. The CDR3 has 13 residues. Trimming stripped 1 base from V and 3 bases from J, with 6 bases between. CDR3 nucleotide sequence: TGTGCCAGCAGCTTAGACGGGGAAGAGACCCAGTACTTC. Its protein product is CASSLDGEETQYF.

Only one count was recorded for this clone. The chain is built from TRBV5-4 and TRBJ2-5; 8 nucleotides align to TRBD2. CDR1 and CDR2 (germline): SGHNT, YYREEE (reference sequence). V lost 5 bases to trimming and J lost 2 bases; unmatched junction nucleotides: 5. The CDR3 has 14 residues. The CDR3: CASSRAGAQETQYF. The CDR3 bases are TGTGCCAGCAGTAGAGCGGGGGCTCAAGAGACCCAGTACTTC.

This clone was recorded a few times. Distinct nucleotide sequences in the sample also encode this CDR3. The chain joins TRBV7-2 to TRBJ1-1; D is uncertain. Germline V gene sequence: CDR1 SGHTA, CDR2 FQGNSA. The CDR3 runs to 15 residues. With 0 bases removed from V and 4 bases from J, the gap between germline ends came to 12 bases. The CDR3 DNA reads TGTGCCAGCAGCTTAGCGTCTGCGGTATTCACTGAAGCTTTCTTT. Its protein product is CASSLASAVFTEAFF.

This chain connects TRBV29-1 to TRBJ2-7; D may be TRBD1 (7 bases). The CDR3 has 16 amino acids. V was cut by 8 bases and J by 3 bases, with 26 bases left in between. The germline CDR1 and CDR2 sequences are SQVTM and ANQGSEA. The chain's CDR3 is CSTRGTARGGFYEQYF. CDR3 nucleotide sequence: TGCAGCACCCGGGGGACAGCCAGAGGGGGCTTCTACGAGCAGTACTTC.

This clone was observed a handful of times. The chain uses TRBV25-1 and TRBJ2-2, with a weak D call TRBD1 (5 bases). The V end was cut by 2 bases, the J end by 8 bases, with 6 bases between. Germline assignment: CDR1 MGHDK and CDR2 SYGVNS. CDR3 length equals 12 residues. The CDR3 region is CASSEQGGELFF. The CDR3 bases are TGTGCCAGCAGTGAACAGGGTGGGGAGCTGTTTTTT.

The V call is TRBV27, the J call TRBJ2-1, with D maybe TRBD1 (9 bases). Germline CDR1 is MNHEY and CDR2 is SMNVEV (reference sequence). V was cut by 8 bases and J by 9 bases, with 32 bases left in between. This CDR3 spans 18 amino acids. CDR3 region: CASAGTGLPGTRSIEQFF. In nucleotides, the CDR3 is TGTGCCAGCGCTGGGACAGGGTTACCCGGGACTAGAAGTATTGAGCAGTTCTTC.

This CDR3 is CASSEPWQAANYGYTF. The CDR3 DNA is TGTGCCAGCAGTGAACCGTGGCAGGCAGCTAACTATGGCTACACCTTC. The genes are TRBV6-1 and TRBJ1-2; no firm D call. V gave up 2 bases and J gave up 0 bases, with 13 bases separating them. The CDR3 length is 16 residues. Germline V lookup: CDR1 MNHNS, CDR2 SASEGT.

This chain uses TRBV30 with TRBJ1-3, with 7 positions matching TRBD1. Trimming at V came to 5 bases and at J to 5 bases, leaving 6 bases not matched to a gene. This CDR3 spans 13 amino acids. The V gene's germline CDR1 is GTSNPN and CDR2 SVGIG (reference sequence). CDR3 sequence (DNA): TGTGCCTGGGGACAGGAGCCCCGAAACACCATATATTTT. It specifies CAWGQEPRNTIYF.

A few counts support this clone. The chain uses TRBV5-1 and TRBJ2-7; 8 nucleotides agree with TRBD1. Germline V gene data show CDR1 as SGHRS and CDR2 as YFSETQ. This CDR3 has 14 residues. V was clipped by 2 bases and J by 2 bases; unmatched bases: 3. The CDR3 DNA is TGCGCCAGCAGCTTTCAGGGGGCGGCCTACGAGCAGTACTTC. This codes for CASSFQGAAYEQYF.